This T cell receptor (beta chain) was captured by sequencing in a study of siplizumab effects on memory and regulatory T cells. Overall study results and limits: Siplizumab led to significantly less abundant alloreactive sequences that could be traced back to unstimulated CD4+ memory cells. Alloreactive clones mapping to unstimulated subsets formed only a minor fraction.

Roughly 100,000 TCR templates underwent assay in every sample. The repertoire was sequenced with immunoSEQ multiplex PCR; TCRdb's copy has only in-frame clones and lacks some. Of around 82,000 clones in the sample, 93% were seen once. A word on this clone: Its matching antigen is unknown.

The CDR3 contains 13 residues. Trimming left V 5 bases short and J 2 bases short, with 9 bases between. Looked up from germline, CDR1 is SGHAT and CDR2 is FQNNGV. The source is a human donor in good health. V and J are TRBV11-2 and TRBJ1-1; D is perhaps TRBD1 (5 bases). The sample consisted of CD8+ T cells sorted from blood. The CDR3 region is CASSLDRNTEAFF. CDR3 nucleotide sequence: TGTGCCAGCAGCCTTGACAGAAACACTGAAGCTTTCTTT.